This TCR beta chain was observed in a study of CD8+ T cells in alopecia areata. Study-level background: Twice a day, 5 to 10 mg of oral tofacitinib was administered to treated patients. Tofacitinib therapy took 6 to 18 months; 6 months off drug came after.

Trimming cost V 5 bases and J 6 bases; bases outside gene matches: 8. Germline lookup yields CDR1 SEHNR and CDR2 FQNEAQ (reference sequence). This CDR3 has 15 amino acids. This clone was recorded only once. Its antigen is undetermined. General study findings and limits: Many expanded lesional clones persisted during tofacitinib (in both scalp and blood).

Sequencing templates came from extracted RNA that was reverse transcribed into cDNA. Assay used: immunoSEQ multiplex PCR; TCRdb lists only in-frame clones, some missing. Of 90,000 to 100,000 clones listed, approximately 66% are singletons. The treatment denotes: oral pan-JAK inhibitor, 5-10 mg twice daily. The researchers isolated CD4+ and CD8+ T cells from PBMCs by sorting. The input for sequencing was CD8+ T cells sorted from blood, taken at week 4, from a patient treated with tofacitinib. The V call is TRBV7-9, the J call TRBJ1-4; 8 bases agree with TRBD1. The clonotype originates from a human donor with alopecia areata. The DNA for the CDR3 is TGTGCCAGCAGCGGCAATCAGGGGGCGGATGAAAAACTGTTTTTT. Translating it yields CASSGNQGADEKLFF.